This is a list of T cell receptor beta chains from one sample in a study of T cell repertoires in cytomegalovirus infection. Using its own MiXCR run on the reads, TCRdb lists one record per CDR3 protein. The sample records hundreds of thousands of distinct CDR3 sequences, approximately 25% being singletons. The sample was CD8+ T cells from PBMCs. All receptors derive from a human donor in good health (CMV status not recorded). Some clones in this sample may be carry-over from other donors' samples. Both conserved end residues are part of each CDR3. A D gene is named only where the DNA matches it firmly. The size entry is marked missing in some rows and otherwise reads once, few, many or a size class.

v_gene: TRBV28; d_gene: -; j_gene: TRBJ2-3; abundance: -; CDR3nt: TGTGCCAGCAGTTTCTGGGGGGTTAGCACAGATACGCAGTATTTT; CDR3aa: CASSFWGVSTDTQYF
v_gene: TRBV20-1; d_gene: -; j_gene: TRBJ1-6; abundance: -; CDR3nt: TGCAGTGGGAGGGGTAGACAGGCCTATAATTCACCCCTCCACTTT; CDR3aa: CSGRGRQAYNSPLHF
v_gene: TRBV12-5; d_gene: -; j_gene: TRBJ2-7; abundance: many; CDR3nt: TGTGCTAGTGGTATGGGGGTTCGCGAGCAGTACTTC; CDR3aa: CASGMGVREQYF
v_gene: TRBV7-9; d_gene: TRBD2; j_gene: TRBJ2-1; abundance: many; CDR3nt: TGTGCCAGCAGCTGGGCTAGCGGGGTCTACAATGAGCAGTTCTTC; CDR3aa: CASSWASGVYNEQFF
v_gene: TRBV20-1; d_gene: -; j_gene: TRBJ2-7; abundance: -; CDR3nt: TGCAGCCTGGGGGGGCGGGCTCCCTACGAGCAGTACTTC; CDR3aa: CSLGGRAPYEQYF
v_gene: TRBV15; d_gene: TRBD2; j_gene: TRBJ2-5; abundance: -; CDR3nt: TGTGCCACCAGGGGAAAGCCGCGGACTAGCGGGGGCCTAGGGGAGACCCAGTACTTC; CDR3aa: CATRGKPRTSGGLGETQYF
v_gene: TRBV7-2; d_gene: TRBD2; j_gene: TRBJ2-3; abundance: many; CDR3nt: TGTGCCAGCAGCTTAACGGGGGGGCCCGCAGATACGCAGTATTTT; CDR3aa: CASSLTGGPADTQYF
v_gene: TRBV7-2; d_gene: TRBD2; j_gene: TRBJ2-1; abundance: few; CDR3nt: TGTGCCAGCAGTTCTAGCGGGGGGGCGGGGAATGAGCAGTTCTTC; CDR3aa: CASSSSGGAGNEQFF
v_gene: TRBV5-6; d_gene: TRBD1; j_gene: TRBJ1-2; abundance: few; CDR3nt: TGTGCCAGCACCGTGGGACAGGGGTTCCATGGCTACACCTTC; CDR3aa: CASTVGQGFHGYTF
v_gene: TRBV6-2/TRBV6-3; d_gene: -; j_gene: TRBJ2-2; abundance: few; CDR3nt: TGTGCCAGCAGTTACGGAGGGAGACACATCACCGGGGAGCTGTTTTTT; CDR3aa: CASSYGGRHITGELFF
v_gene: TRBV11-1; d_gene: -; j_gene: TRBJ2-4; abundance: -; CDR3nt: TGTGCCAGCAGCTACAATTCTGGGAACATTCAGTACTTC; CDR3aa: CASSYNSGNIQYF
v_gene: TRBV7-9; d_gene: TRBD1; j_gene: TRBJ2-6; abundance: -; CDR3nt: TGTGCCAGCAGCTCCGACAGGGCCAGCTCCTCTGGGGCCAACGTCCTGACTTTC; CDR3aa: CASSSDRASSSGANVLTF
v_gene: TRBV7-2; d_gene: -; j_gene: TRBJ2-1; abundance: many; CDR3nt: TGTGCCAGCAGCTCAGAAGCGGCGTCCTACAATGAGCAGTTCTTC; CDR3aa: CASSSEAASYNEQFF
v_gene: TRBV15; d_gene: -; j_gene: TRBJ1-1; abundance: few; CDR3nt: TGTGCCACCAGCAGATCGGCCCCGGGCACTGAAGCTTTCTTT; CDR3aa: CATSRSAPGTEAFF
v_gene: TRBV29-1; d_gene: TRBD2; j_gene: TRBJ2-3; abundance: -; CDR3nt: TGCAGCGTTTCCAGGACTAGCGGGGGGGCCGATACGCAGTATTTT; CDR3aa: CSVSRTSGGADTQYF
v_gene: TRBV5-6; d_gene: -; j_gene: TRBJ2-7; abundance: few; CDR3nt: TGTGCCAGCAGCTTAGCGACTCCTTGGGCCTACGAGCAGTACTTC; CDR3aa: CASSLATPWAYEQYF
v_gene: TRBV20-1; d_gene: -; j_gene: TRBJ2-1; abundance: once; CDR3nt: TGCAGTGCTAGTCGGGAGAATGAGCAGTTCTTC; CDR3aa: CSASRENEQFF
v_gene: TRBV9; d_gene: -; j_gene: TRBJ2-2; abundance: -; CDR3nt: TGTGCCAGCAGCAAGGGAGGCGGGGCAGGGGGCACCGGGGAGCTGTTTTTT; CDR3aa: CASSKGGGAGGTGELFF
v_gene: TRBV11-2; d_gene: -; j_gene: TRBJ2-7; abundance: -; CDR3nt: TGTGCCAGCAGCTTGGTCGACTACCTCATTCTACACGAGCAGTACTTC; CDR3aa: CASSLVDYLILHEQYF
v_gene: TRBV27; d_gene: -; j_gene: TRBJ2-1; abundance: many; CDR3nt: TGTGCCAGCAGATTGGGAGGCTACAATGAGCAGTTCTTC; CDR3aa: CASRLGGYNEQFF
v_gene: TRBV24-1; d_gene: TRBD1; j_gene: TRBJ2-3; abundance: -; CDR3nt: TGTGCCACCAGTGATTCCCGGGACAGAGGTGGGGCAGATACGCAGTATTTT; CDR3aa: CATSDSRDRGGADTQYF
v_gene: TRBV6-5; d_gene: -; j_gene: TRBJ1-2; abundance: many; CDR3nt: TGTGCCAGCAGTACAGTAAGCTATGGCTACACCTTC; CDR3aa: CASSTVSYGYTF
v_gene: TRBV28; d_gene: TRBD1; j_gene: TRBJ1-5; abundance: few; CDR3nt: TGTGCCAGCAGTACAGGGGTAGTTCAGCCCCAGCATTTT; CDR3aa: CASSTGVVQPQHF
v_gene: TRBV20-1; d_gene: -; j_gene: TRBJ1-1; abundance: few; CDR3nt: TGCAGTGCTAGAGGGAAGGAGCTCACTGAAGCTTTCTTT; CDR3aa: CSARGKELTEAFF
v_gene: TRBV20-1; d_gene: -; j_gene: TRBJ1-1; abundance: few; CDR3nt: TGCAGTGCTAGTAAACCGGGGTACACTGAAGCTTTCTTT; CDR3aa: CSASKPGYTEAFF
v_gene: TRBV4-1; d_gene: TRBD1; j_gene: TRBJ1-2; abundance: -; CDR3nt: TGCGCCAGCAGCCCAGTCGCGGGACAGGGGGCCTATGGCTACACCTTC; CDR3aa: CASSPVAGQGAYGYTF
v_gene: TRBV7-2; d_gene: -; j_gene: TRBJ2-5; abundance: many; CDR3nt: TGTGCCAGCAGCTTAGCCCTGATGTCCCTCCAAGAGACCCAGTACTTC; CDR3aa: CASSLALMSLQETQYF
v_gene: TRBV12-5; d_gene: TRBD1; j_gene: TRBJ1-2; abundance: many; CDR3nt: TGTGCTAGTGCCCTAACCGGGACAGGGGTTCATGGCTACACCTTC; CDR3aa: CASALTGTGVHGYTF
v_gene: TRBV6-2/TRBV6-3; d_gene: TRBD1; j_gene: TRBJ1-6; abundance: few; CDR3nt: TGTGCCAGCAGTTACCTTCTAACCGGGACAGTTAATTCACCCCTCCACTTT; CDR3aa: CASSYLLTGTVNSPLHF
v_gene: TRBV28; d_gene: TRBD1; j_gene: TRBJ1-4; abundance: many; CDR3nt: TGTGCCAGCAGGCACAGTCCGGGACAGGGTGGGACTAATGAAAAACTGTTTTTT; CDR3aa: CASRHSPGQGGTNEKLFF
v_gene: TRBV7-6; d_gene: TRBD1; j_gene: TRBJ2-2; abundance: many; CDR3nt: TGTGCCAGCAGCGCCAGGGGGACCGGGGAGCTGTTTTTT; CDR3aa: CASSARGTGELFF
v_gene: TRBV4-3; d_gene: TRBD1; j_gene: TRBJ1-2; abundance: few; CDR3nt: TGCGCCAGCAGCCAAGAACGACAGGGTGACTATGGCTACACCTTC; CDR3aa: CASSQERQGDYGYTF
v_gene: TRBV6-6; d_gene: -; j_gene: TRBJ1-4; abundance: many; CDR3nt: TGTGCCAGCAGTTACGGTTACGAAAAACTGTTTTTT; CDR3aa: CASSYGYEKLFF
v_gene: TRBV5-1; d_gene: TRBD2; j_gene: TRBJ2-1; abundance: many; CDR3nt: TGCGCCAGCAGCTTGGTTTTCGCGGGGGACAATGAGCAGTTCTTC; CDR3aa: CASSLVFAGDNEQFF
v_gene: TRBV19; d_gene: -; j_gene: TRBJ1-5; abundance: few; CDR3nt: TGTGCCAGTAGTATTCTGGGGGTTCAGCCCCAGCATTTT; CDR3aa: CASSILGVQPQHF
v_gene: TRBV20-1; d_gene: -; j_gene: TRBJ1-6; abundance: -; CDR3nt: TGCAGTGCTAGAGATGGAGGGGCGGCCCTTGGGTCACCCCTCCACTTT; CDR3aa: CSARDGGAALGSPLHF
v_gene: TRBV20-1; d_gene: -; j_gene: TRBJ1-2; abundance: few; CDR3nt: TGCAGTGCTAGAGAGGCGGGGGACATCACGGGAGGCTACACCTTC; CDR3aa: CSAREAGDITGGYTF
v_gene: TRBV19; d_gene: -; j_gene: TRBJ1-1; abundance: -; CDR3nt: TGTGCCAGTAAGCCGGAGGCTCCGGGGGACACTGAAGCTTTCTTT; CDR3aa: CASKPEAPGDTEAFF
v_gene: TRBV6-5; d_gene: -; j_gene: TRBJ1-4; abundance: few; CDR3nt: TGTGCCAGCAGTTACCGGGCCGTGATAAATGAAAAACTGTTTTTT; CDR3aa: CASSYRAVINEKLFF
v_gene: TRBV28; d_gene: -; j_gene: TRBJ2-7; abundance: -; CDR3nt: TGTGCCAGCAGCGTCAGGGAGCCCCATTACGAGCAGTACTTC; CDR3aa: CASSVREPHYEQYF
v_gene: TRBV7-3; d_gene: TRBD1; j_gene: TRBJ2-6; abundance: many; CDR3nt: TGTGCCAGCAGCTCGGGACAGGGGACAACTCTCCCTGGGGCCAACGTCCTGACTTTC; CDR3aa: CASSSGQGTTLPGANVLTF
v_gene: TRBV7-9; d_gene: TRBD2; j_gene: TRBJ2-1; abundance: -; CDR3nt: TGTGCCAGCACCCTTCCCCTAGCGGGGGGCAATGAGCAGTTCTTC; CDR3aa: CASTLPLAGGNEQFF
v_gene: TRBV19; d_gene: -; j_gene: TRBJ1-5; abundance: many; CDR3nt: TGTGCCAGTAGTCCCCAGGGCAATCAGCCCCAGCATTTT; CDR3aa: CASSPQGNQPQHF
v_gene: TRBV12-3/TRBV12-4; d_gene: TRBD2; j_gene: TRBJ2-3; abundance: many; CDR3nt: TGTGCCAGCAGTCCCGGGACTAGTGTTAGCACAGATACGCAGTATTTT; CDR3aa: CASSPGTSVSTDTQYF
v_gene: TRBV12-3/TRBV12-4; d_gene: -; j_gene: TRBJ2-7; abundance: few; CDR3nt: TGTGCCAGCAGTTTATGCCAGAGCTGCGAGCAGTACTTC; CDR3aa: CASSLCQSCEQYF
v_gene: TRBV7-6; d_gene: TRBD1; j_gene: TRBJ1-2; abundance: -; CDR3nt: TGTGCCAGCAGCCCCGGACAGGGGGCGGGATTCGGTGGCTACACCTTC; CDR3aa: CASSPGQGAGFGGYTF
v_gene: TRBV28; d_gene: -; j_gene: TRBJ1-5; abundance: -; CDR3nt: TGTGCCAGCAGCGTGCATTCAGGGCAGAATCAGCCCCAGCATTTT; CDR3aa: CASSVHSGQNQPQHF
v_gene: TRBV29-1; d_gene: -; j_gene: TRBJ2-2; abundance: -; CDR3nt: TGCAGCGCCCATAAGACCGGGGAGCTGTTTTTT; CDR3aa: CSAHKTGELFF
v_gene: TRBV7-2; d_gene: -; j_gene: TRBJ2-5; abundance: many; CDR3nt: TGTGCCAGCAGCTTAGTCTTCGGCCAGTGGAGTGACATGAACCAAGAGACCCAGTACTTC; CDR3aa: CASSLVFGQWSDMNQETQYF
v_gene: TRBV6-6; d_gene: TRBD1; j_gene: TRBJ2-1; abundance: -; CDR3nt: TGTGCCAGCAGCCTATTGGGGACAGGGGTTAATGAGCAGTTCTTC; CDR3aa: CASSLLGTGVNEQFF
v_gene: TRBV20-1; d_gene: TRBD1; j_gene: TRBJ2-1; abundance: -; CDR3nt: TGCAGTGCTAGAGCTAGGGGGCATCCCTCTGAGCAGTTCTTC; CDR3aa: CSARARGHPSEQFF
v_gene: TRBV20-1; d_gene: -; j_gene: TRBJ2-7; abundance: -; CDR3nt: TGCAGTGCCAGACCCCTCCTCGGGATCGCTCGCGAGCAGTACTTC; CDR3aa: CSARPLLGIAREQYF
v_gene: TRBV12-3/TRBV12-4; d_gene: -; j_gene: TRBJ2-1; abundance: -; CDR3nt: TGTGCCAGCACCCCCCAGGGCCGGCCTATCTCCTACAATGAGCAGTTCTTC; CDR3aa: CASTPQGRPISYNEQFF
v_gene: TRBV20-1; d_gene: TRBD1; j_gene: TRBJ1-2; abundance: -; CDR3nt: TGCAGTGCTAGAGATCGGAGGGGGCGCATCTATGGCTACACCTTC; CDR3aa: CSARDRRGRIYGYTF
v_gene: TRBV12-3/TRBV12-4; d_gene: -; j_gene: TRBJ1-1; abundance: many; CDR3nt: TGTGCCAGCAGTTGGTCATCAAGGGGAAACACTGAAGCTTTCTTT; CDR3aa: CASSWSSRGNTEAFF